Below, 21 T cell receptor beta chains from the same sample are listed, as sequenced in a study of cytomegalovirus exposure and HLA in healthy donors. PCR primers comprised 60 Vbeta and 13 Jbeta primers. Only in-frame clones appear in the TCRdb table, and some are missing; sequencing was by immunoSEQ multiplex PCR. This sample has 150,000 to 200,000 clones, with about 78% found just once. The material sequenced was PBMCs. All receptors come from a man aged 60 to 75 in good health and CMV-seronegative.

This clone was seen more than once but under ten times. J is TRBJ1-2 and V is TRBV12-5; TRBD1 aligns across 8 bases. Germline values: CDR1 LGHNT, CDR2 FRNRAP. The CDR3 totals 17 residues. V lost 10 bases to trimming and J lost 2 bases; unmatched junction nucleotides: 18. CDR3 in DNA: TGTGCTACCGGGGTCGGCGAATACAGACAGGGGAACTATGGCTACACCTTC. Encoded protein: CATGVGEYRQGNYGYTF.

J is TRBJ1-4 and V is TRBV4-2; no definite D call. Trimming stripped 1 base from V and 0 bases from J, with 6 bases between. This CDR3 region has 15 residues. The germline V gene has CDR1 LGHNA and CDR2 YNFKEQ. Written as DNA, the CDR3 is TGTGCCAGCAGCCAAGCGGTGGCAACTAATGAAAAACTGTTTTTT. This sequence encodes CASSQAVATNEKLFF.

The chain joins TRBV27 to TRBJ2-7, with TRBD1 matching over 7 bases. Germline V gives CDR1 MNHEY, CDR2 SMNVEV (reference sequence). The CDR3 is 17 amino acids. The CDR3 DNA reads TGTGCGGGGGAAATGGTACAGGGGAAGGGATTTTTGCACGAGCAGTACTTC. This encodes CAGEMVQGKGFLHEQYF.

The chain has TRBV5-1 and TRBJ2-3; 13 bases map to TRBD2. The germline gives CDR1 SGHRS, CDR2 YFSETQ. This CDR3 contains 19 residues. V gave up 3 bases and J gave up 4 bases; unmatched junction bases: 14. CDR3 in DNA: TGCGCCAGCAGCTCAACTAGCGGGGGGGTTTCGTTACGGGCAGATACGCAGTATTTT. It is translated as CASSSTSGGVSLRADTQYF.

Worth noting for this clone: At one end the junction does not follow the germline gene, possibly because of a read error. The chain couples TRBV7-9 to TRBJ2-5, with D possibly TRBD1 on 5 matching bases. Germline V CDR1 and CDR2: SEHNR, FQNEAQ (reference sequence). This CDR3 comprises 12 residues. The CDR3 DNA reads as TGTTCCAGCAGGACACAGCAAGAGACCCAGTACTTC. Translating gives CSSRTQQETQYF. The whole variable domain, remainder taken from reference TRBV7-9 and TRBJ2-5, is DTGVSQNPRHKITKRGQNVTFRCDPISEHNRLYWYRQTLGQGPEFLTYFQNEAQLEKSRLLSDRFSAERPKGSFSTLEIQRTEQGDSAMYLCSSRTQQETQYFGPGTRLLVL.

The CDR3 DNA is TGCGCCAGCAGCTTAGGACTCGACAATGAGCAGTTCTTC. It yields the protein CASSLGLDNEQFF. The rearrangement uses TRBV5-1 and TRBJ2-1; tentatively, D is TRBD2 (5 bases). Germline V gene sequence: CDR1 SGHRS, CDR2 YFSETQ. The CDR3 has 13 residues. Trimming cost V 2 bases and J 5 bases, with 8 bases left between them.

J is TRBJ1-5 and V is TRBV27; the D gene is possibly TRBD1 (5 bases). The CDR3 has 18 residues. Germline loops: CDR1 MNHEY, CDR2 SMNVEV (reference sequence). Trimming shortened V by 3 bases and J by 1 base, and 19 bases separated the two germline ends. The CDR3 DNA reads TGTGCCAGCAGTTTGAAGCCTCCGCAGGGAATAAGCAATCAGCCCCAGCATTTT. Protein sequence: CASSLKPPQGISNQPQHF.

In nucleotides, the CDR3 is TGTGCCAGCAGTTTACCCAGGACCTACGAGCAGTACTTC. It specifies CASSLPRTYEQYF. This chain connects TRBV28 to TRBJ2-7; D gene unclear. V lost 2 bases, J lost 2 bases, and 7 bases lay in between. CDR3 length: 13 residues. Germline V gene sequence: CDR1 MDHEN, CDR2 SYDVKM.

The V gene is TRBV7-3, the J gene TRBJ2-7; TRBD2 matches at 8 bases. Germline CDR1 SGHTA, CDR2 FQGTGA. CDR3 length equals 15 residues. V lost 2 bases to trimming and J lost 4 bases; unmatched junction nucleotides: 7. The CDR3 bases are TGTGCCAGCAGCTTATTCGGGACTAGACGATACGAGCAGTACTTC. Its translation is CASSLFGTRRYEQYF.

This clone was counted a few times. V is TRBV27 and J is TRBJ2-1, with TRBD2 as a possible D gene (6 bases). CDR1 MNHEY and CDR2 SMNVEV come from the germline V gene (reference sequence). The V and J ends lost 1 base and 3 bases respectively, with 13 bases between them. The CDR3 runs 16 residues. In nucleotides, the CDR3 is TGTGCCAGCAGTTTATACCGGGGGAGTCTCTACAATGAGCAGTTCTTC. The encoded protein is CASSLYRGSLYNEQFF.

The chain employs TRBV7-6 and TRBJ1-1, with 11 bases fitting TRBD1. With 3 bases clipped from V and 10 bases from J, the junction kept 1 base outside the gene matches. In germline, CDR1 is SGHVS, CDR2 FNYEAQ. The CDR3 totals 12 residues. CDR3 in DNA: TGTGCCAGCAGCTTGGACAGGGGGCGAGCTTTCTTT. Encoded protein: CASSLDRGRAFF.

This chain links TRBV5-6 with TRBJ2-2; 8 nucleotides agree with TRBD1. CDR1 and CDR2 (germline): SGHDT, YYEEEE. The CDR3 covers 17 residues. V shed 0 bases and J 5 bases; nucleotides not matched to a gene: 9. The CDR3 reads CASSLEGGRGRTGELFF. CDR3 bases: TGTGCCAGCAGCTTGGAGGGAGGCAGGGGGCGGACCGGGGAGCTGTTTTTT.

J is TRBJ2-3 and V is TRBV5-1; TRBD1 might be the D (6 bases). The V gene lost 5 bases and the J gene lost 3 bases, with 22 bases spanning the gap. This CDR3 is 17 amino acids long. CDR1 and CDR2 (germline): SGHRS, YFSETQ. The CDR3 DNA follows: TGCGCCAGCAGTCGGTCCAGGGGCGTTGGTTCTACAGATACGCAGTATTTT. Translating gives CASSRSRGVGSTDTQYF.

This clone appeared once. The J gene is TRBJ2-7, the V gene TRBV12-5, with a weak D call TRBD1 (6 bases). Trimming left V 5 bases short and J 3 bases short, with 23 bases between. The CDR3 extends over 17 amino acids. The germline CDR1 and CDR2 sequences are LGHNT and FRNRAP. CDR3 DNA sequence: TGTGCTAGTGGTCGGTGGACAGAACGGTTGTTGAACTACGAGCAGTACTTC. Its protein is CASGRWTERLLNYEQYF.

This clone has a handful of counts. The V and J genes are TRBV5-1 and TRBJ2-3; TRBD2 agrees at 7 bases. V was clipped by 6 bases and J by 0 bases; unmatched bases: 4. Germline-derived CDR1 and CDR2 are SGHRS and YFSETQ. CDR3 length: 14 residues. The CDR3 DNA is TGCGCCAGCAACCCGGGACTAAGCACAGATACGCAGTATTTT. This sequence encodes CASNPGLSTDTQYF. Together with reference TRBV5-1 and TRBJ2-3, the CDR3 gives the full variable domain: KAGVTQTPRYLIKTRGQQVTLSCSPISGHRSVSWYQQTPGQGLQFLFEYFSETQRNKGNFPGRFSGRQFSNSRSEMNVSTLELGDSALYLCASNPGLSTDTQYFGPGTRLTVL.

CDR3 bases: TGTGCCAGCACCGACAGGCGGCTGACTCTTTCACCCCTCCACTTT. Amino acid sequence: CASTDRRLTLSPLHF. The V gene is TRBV6-5, the J gene TRBJ1-6, with a weak D call TRBD1 (6 bases). Trimming took off 7 bases at V and 9 bases at J, with 19 bases between the two ends. Germline V gene lookup returns CDR1 MNHEY and CDR2 SVGAGI. CDR3 length equals 15 residues.

The CDR3 bases are TGTGCCAGCAGTGACTCTCCAGGGTCCTATGGCTACACCTTC. Amino acids: CASSDSPGSYGYTF. The chain is built from TRBV6-4 and TRBJ1-2, with D possibly matching TRBD1 (5 bases). V was pared by 0 bases and J by 4 bases, with 9 bases between. This CDR3 has 14 residues. CDR1 is MRHNA, CDR2 SNTAGT, per germline.

The rearrangement joins TRBV6-5 to TRBJ2-7; TRBD2 matches at 12 bases. There are 15 residues in the CDR3. The V gene end was trimmed by 7 bases and the J gene end by 0 bases; junction bases not matched to a gene: 4. Germline V CDR1 and CDR2: MNHEY, SVGAGI. The CDR3 loop is CASNGLAGSSYEQYF. In DNA form, the CDR3 reads TGTGCCAGCAACGGACTAGCGGGGAGCTCCTACGAGCAGTACTTC.

The chain recombines TRBV11-2 with TRBJ2-1, with D perhaps matching TRBD2 (6 bases). CDR1 and CDR2 (germline): SGHAT, FQNNGV. Trimming stripped 3 bases from V and 7 bases from J, with 13 bases between. The CDR3 is 14 amino acids. The CDR3 reads CASSLSSGSNEQFF. Here the CDR3 DNA reads TGTGCCAGCAGCTTGTCCAGCGGGTCGAATGAGCAGTTCTTC.

This chain uses TRBV19 with TRBJ2-2; a weak D match, TRBD2 (6 bases). The V gene's germline CDR1 is LNHDA and CDR2 SQIVND (reference sequence). V dropped 4 bases and J dropped 5 bases, with 14 bases sitting between them. The length of the CDR3 is 15 residues. CDR3 protein: CASSSRSRGTGELFF. The DNA for the CDR3 is TGTGCCAGTAGTAGCAGGAGTCGGGGGACCGGGGAGCTGTTTTTT.

This clone has just one count. At one end the junction does not follow the germline gene, possibly because of a read error. CDR3 in DNA: TGTGCCAGCAGCACACCAGGGGATGGGAACCCTGAAGCTTTCTTT. This translates into CASSTPGDGNPEAFF. The chain couples TRBV7-9 to TRBJ1-1; tentative D call: TRBD1 (6 bases). Germline lookup yields CDR1 SEHNR and CDR2 FQNEAQ (reference sequence). The CDR3 consists of 15 residues.